This entry concerns a single TCR beta chain. Its cognate antigen is unknown. Only cases whose brain tissue showed the highest T cell transcript signatures were sequenced. Patients received at least one anti-epileptic drug before surgery. The method was immunoSEQ multiplex PCR; TCRdb's version includes in-frame clones alone and lacks a portion of them. The repertoire has about 110,000 clones, approximately 94% of them found once; the top ten carry around 4%. The sample originates from a study of brain T cells in children with intractable seizures. Broader study findings: Absence of clones before surgery may stem from lower sequencing depth. Only CDR3 sequence similarity suggested viral specificity, without known HCMV serostatus.

The germline CDR1 and CDR2 sequences are LGHNA and YNFKEQ. V was pared by 0 bases and J by 4 bases, with 6 bases of the junction left unmatched. This CDR3 is built from 16 residues. The sequences come from peripheral blood, collected at surgery. This clonotype was sampled from a boy under two years old with hemimegalencephaly and intractable seizures. The genes are TRBV4-2 and TRBJ2-5; 9 bases are shared with TRBD2. The CDR3 is CASSQEGAGGAETQYF. DNA of the CDR3: TGTGCCAGCAGCCAAGAAGGAGCGGGAGGCGCAGAGACCCAGTACTTC.